This paragraph reports one T cell receptor beta chain. How the authors handled the data: Counts of nucleated cells, estimated from reference gene primer amplification, were obtained. Assay: immunoSEQ multiplex PCR; the TCRdb copy retains only in-frame clones and omits some. The V and J calls and clone size are taken from that table; D and trimming were inferred from the DNA. The sample has around 250,000 clones, around 85% seen once. Trimming left V 0 bases short and J 6 bases short, with 12 bases between. The CDR3 loop spans 15 amino acids. Germline CDR1 MNHEY, CDR2 SVGAGI. The data were taken from a study of blood T cell repertoires in COVID-19. About the research overall: Acute-phase and convalescent COVID-19 samples originated in the United States, Italy and Spain. In each case, the material was cDNA or gDNA derived from T cells, B-cell-depleted T cells, or PBMCs.

Material for sequencing was peripheral blood. This chain links TRBV6-5 with TRBJ1-5, with D maybe TRBD1 (6 bases). This TCR was sampled from a man aged 55 to 70 with acute or convalescent COVID-19. The CDR3 reads CASSYSGGAGQPQHF. CDR3 DNA sequence: TGTGCCAGCAGTTACTCGGGGGGGGCGGGTCAGCCCCAGCATTTT.